The entry below gives a single TCR beta chain sequence along with its context. CDR3 length: 13 amino acids. The V and J ends lost 5 bases and 4 bases respectively, with 11 bases between them. Germline V gives CDR1 SGHTA, CDR2 FQGNSA. Combining a sample-barcoded 5' primer with a J-beta primer mix, a second PCR ran for about 6 to 12 cycles. Individual samples furnished no less than 3 million CDR3-containing paired-end reads apiece. TCRdb re-derived calls from the 5' RACE reads in MiXCR, one entry per CDR3 protein. The sample shows about 830,000 distinct CDR3 sequences, less than 80% of them seen only once. These data come from a study of blood T cells in healthy people across ages.

This receptor was taken from a man aged 25 to 45 in good health. V gene TRBV7-2 combines with J gene TRBJ1-1; D uncertain. Sequenced input: blood. CDR3 in DNA: TGTGCCAGCAGCCCTCAAGTGGTCACTGAAGCTTTCTTT. Amino acids: CASSPQVVTEAFF.